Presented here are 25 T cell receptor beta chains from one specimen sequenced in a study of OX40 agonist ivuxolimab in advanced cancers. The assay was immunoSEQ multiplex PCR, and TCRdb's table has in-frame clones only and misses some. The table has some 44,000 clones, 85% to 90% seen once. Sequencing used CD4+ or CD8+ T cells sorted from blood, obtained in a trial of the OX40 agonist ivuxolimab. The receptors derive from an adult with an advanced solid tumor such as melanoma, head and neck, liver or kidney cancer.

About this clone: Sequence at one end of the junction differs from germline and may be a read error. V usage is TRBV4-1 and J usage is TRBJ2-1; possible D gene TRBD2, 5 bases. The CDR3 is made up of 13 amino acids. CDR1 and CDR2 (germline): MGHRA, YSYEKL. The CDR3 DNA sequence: TGTGCCAGCAGCTTAGAGAGGGAAAATGAGCAGTTCTTC. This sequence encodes CASSLERENEQFF.

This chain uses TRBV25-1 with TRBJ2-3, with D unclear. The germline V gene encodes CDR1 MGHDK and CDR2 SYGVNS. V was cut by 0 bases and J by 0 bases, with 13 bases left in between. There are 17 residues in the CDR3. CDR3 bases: TGTGCCAGCAGTGAATACGATAGGAACCCTAGCACAGATACGCAGTATTTT. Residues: CASSEYDRNPSTDTQYF.

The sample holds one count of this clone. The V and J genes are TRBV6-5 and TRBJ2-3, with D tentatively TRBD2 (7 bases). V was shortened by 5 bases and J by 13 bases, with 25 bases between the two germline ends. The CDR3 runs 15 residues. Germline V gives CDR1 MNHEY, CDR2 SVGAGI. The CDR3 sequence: CASSPTIAGAGMEYF. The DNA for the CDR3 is TGTGCCAGCAGTCCCACTATCGCGGGGGCGGGTATGGAGTATTTT.

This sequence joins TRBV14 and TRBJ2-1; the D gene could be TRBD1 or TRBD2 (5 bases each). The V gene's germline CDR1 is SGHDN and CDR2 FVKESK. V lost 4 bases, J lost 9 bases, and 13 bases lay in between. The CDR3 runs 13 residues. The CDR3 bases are TGTGCCAGCAGCCCTTGGGGGTACTTTGAGCAGTTCTTC. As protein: CASSPWGYFEQFF.

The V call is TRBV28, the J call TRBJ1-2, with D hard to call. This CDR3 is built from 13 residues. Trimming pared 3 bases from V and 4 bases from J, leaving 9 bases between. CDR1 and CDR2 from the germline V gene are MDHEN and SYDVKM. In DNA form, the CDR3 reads TGTGCCAGCAGTTTGGGTAGGAGCTATGGCTACACCTTC. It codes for CASSLGRSYGYTF.

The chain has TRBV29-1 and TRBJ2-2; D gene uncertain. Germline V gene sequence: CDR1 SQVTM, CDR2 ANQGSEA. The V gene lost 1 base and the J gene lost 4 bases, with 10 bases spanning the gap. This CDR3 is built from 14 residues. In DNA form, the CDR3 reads TGCAGCGTTGAAGGCAGGCCCAGCACCGGGGAGCTGTTTTTT. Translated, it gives CSVEGRPSTGELFF.

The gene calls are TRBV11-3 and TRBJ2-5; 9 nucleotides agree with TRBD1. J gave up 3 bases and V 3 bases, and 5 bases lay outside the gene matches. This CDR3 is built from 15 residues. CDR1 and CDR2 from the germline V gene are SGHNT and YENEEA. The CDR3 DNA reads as TGTGCCAGCAGCTTCACAGGGGGCATGGAAGAGACCCAGTACTTC. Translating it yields CASSFTGGMEETQYF.

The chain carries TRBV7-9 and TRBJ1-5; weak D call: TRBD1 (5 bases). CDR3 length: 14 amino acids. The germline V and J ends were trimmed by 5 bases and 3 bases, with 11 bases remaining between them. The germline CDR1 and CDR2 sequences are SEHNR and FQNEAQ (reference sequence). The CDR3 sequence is CASSPGGVNQPQHF. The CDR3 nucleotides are TGTGCCAGCAGCCCTGGAGGGGTCAATCAGCCCCAGCATTTT.

CDR3: CASSVGSASNQPQHF. The CDR3 coding sequence is TGTGCCAGCAGCGTAGGTTCAGCTAGCAATCAGCCCCAGCATTTT. The rearrangement uses TRBV9 and TRBJ1-5; D is ambiguous. CDR3 length: 15 amino acids. CDR1 is SGDLS and CDR2 is YYNGEE in the germline V gene. The V end lost 0 bases, the J end lost 0 bases, and 7 bases lay between the germline ends.

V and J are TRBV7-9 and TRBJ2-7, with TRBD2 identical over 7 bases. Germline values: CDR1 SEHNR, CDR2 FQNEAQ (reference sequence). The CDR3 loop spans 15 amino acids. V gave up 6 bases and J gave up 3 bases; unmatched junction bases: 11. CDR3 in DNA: TGTGCCAGCAGTCCAGGACTAGACGGTCGCTACGAGCAGTACTTC. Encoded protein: CASSPGLDGRYEQYF.

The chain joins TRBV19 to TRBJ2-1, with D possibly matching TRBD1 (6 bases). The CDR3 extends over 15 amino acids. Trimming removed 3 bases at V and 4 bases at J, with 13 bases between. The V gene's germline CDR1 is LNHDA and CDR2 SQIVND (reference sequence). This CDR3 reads CASSMGAGAYNEQFF. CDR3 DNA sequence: TGTGCCAGTAGTATGGGGGCCGGGGCTTACAATGAGCAGTTCTTC.

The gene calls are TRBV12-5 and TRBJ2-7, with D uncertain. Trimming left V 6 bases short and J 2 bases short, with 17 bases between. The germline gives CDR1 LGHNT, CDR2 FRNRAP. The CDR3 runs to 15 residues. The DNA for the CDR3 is TGTGCTAGTGGCCCCCCTCCGATTACTCCCTACGAGCAGTACTTC. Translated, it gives CASGPPPITPYEQYF.

In DNA, the CDR3 is TGCGCCAGCAGCTCACGGACAGGGAGCAATGAGCAGTTCTTC. This encodes CASSSRTGSNEQFF. This sequence joins TRBV4-1 and TRBJ2-1; the match to TRBD1 covers 8 bases. After removal of 5 bases from V and 6 bases from J, the junction contained 6 bases not matched to a gene. The germline CDR1 and CDR2 sequences are MGHRA and YSYEKL. The length of the CDR3 is 14 residues.

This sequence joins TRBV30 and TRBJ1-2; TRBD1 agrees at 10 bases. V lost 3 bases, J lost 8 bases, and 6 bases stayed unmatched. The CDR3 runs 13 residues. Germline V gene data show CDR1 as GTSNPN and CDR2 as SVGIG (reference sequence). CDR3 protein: CAWSYGTGDGYTF. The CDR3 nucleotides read TGTGCCTGGAGCTATGGGACAGGGGACGGCTACACCTTC.

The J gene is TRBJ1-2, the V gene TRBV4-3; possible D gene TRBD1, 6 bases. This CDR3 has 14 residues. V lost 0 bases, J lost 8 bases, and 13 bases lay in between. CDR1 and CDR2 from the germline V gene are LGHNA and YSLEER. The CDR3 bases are TGCGCCAGCAGCCAAGATAGGGGGGCGCCGGGCTACACCTTC. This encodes CASSQDRGAPGYTF.

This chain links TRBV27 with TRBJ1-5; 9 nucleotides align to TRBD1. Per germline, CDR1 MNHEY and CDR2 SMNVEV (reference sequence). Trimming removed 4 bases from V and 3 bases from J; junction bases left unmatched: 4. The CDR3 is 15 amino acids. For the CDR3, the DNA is TGTGCCAGCAGTTCGGGACAGGGTAACAATCAGCCCCAGCATTTT. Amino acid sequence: CASSSGQGNNQPQHF.

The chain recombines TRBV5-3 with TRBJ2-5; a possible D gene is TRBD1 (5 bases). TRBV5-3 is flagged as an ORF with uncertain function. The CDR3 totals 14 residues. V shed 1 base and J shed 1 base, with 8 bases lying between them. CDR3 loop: CARSLSDSQETQYF. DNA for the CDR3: TGTGCCAGAAGCTTGAGTGACAGCCAAGAGACCCAGTACTTC.

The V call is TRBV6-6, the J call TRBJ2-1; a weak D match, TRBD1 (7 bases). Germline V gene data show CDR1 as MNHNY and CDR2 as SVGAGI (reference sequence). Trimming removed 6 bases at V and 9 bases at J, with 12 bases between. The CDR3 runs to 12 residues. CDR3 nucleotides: TGTGCCAGCAGACCAGGGGGGAGTGAGCAGTTCTTC. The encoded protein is CASRPGGSEQFF.

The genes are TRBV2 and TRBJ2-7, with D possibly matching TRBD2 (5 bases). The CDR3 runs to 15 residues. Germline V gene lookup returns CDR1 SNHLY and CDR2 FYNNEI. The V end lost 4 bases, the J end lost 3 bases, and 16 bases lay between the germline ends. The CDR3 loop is CASSGLLFGVYEQYF. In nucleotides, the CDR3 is TGTGCCAGCAGTGGTCTTCTTTTCGGGGTCTACGAGCAGTACTTC.

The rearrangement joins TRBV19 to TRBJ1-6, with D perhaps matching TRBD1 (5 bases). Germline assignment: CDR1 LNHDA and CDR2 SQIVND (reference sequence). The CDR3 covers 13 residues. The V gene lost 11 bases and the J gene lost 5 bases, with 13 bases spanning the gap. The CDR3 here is CAAAGGDNSPLHF. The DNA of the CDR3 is TGTGCCGCGGCAGGAGGGGATAATTCACCCCTCCACTTT. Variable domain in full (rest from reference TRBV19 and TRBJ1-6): DGGITQSPKYLFRKEGQNVTLSCEQNLNHDAMYWYRQDPGQGLRLIYYSQIVNDFQKGDIAEGYSVSREKKESFPLTVTSAQKNPTAFYLCAAAGGDNSPLHFGNGTRLTVT.

CDR3 residues: CASSLVLRQGVNTEAFF. The CDR3 nucleotides are TGTGCCAGCAGCTTAGTTTTGCGGCAGGGAGTTAACACTGAAGCTTTCTTT. The chain combines TRBV11-2 with TRBJ1-1, with D maybe TRBD1 (5 bases). Trimming shortened V by 1 base and J by 2 bases, and 17 bases separated the two germline ends. The CDR3 has 17 amino acids. The germline V gene has CDR1 SGHAT and CDR2 FQNNGV.

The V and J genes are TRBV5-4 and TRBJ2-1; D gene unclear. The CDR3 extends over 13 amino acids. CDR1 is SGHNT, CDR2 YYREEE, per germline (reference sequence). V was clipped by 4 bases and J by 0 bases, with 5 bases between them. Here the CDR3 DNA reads TGTGCCAGCAGCCAAAGCTCCTACAATGAGCAGTTCTTC. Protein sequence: CASSQSSYNEQFF.

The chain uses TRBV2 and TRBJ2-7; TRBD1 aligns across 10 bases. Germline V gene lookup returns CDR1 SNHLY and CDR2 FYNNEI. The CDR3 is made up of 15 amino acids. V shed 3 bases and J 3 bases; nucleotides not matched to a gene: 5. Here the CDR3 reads CASSEGQGFYYEQYF. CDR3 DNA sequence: TGTGCCAGCAGTGAGGGACAGGGGTTTTACTACGAGCAGTACTTC.

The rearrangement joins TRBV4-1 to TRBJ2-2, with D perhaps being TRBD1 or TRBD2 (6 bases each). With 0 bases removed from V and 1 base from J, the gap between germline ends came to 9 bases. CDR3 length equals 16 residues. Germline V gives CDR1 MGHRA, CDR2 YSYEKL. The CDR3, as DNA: TGCGCCAGCAGCCAAGACAAGGGGGGGAACACCGGGGAGCTGTTTTTT. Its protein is CASSQDKGGNTGELFF.

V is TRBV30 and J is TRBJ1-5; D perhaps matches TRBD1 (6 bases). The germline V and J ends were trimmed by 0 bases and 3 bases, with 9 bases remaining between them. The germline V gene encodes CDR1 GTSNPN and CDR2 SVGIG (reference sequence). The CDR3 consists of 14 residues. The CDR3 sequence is CAWSVRGSNQPQHF. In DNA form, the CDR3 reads TGTGCCTGGAGTGTAAGGGGGTCCAATCAGCCCCAGCATTTT.